Presented here are 22 T cell receptor beta chains from one specimen sequenced in a study of cytomegalovirus exposure and HLA in healthy donors. The PCR ran on 60 Vbeta and 13 Jbeta primers. Here immunoSEQ multiplex PCR was the method, and the copy in TCRdb shows in-frame clones only, minus some. The sample has approximately 220,000 clones; approximately 88% are singletons. Material: PBMCs. The receptors were gathered from a boy younger than 10 in good health and CMV-seronegative.

This chain connects TRBV7-8 to TRBJ2-7; 13 bases agree with TRBD2. From germline, CDR1 is SGHVS and CDR2 FQNEAQ. The length of the CDR3 is 16 residues. Trimming took 5 bases from V and 4 from J; bases not matched to a gene: 8. In DNA, the CDR3 is TGTGCCAGCAGCACAGGACTAGCGGGAGCGACTTACGAGCAGTACTTC. The encoded protein is CASSTGLAGATYEQYF.

This clone was seen just once. The chain employs TRBV7-2 and TRBJ1-2; D possibly corresponds to TRBD1 (6 bases). The V and J ends lost 4 bases and 2 bases respectively, with 11 bases between them. Germline lookup yields CDR1 SGHTA and CDR2 FQGNSA. This CDR3 has 14 residues. CDR3 residues: CASSSLQGNYGYTF. In DNA, the CDR3 is TGTGCCAGCAGCTCGCTTCAGGGGAACTATGGCTACACCTTC.

The J gene is TRBJ2-1, the V gene TRBV9, with D hard to call. Germline V gene lookup returns CDR1 SGDLS and CDR2 YYNGEE. The V end lost 0 bases, the J end lost 0 bases, and 13 bases lay between the germline ends. The CDR3 is made up of 17 amino acids. CDR3 amino acids: CASSVAHPLSSYNEQFF. In DNA, the CDR3 is TGTGCCAGCAGCGTAGCCCACCCCCTCAGCTCCTACAATGAGCAGTTCTTC. Filled out from reference TRBV9 and TRBJ2-1, the complete variable domain reads DSGVTQTPKHLITATGQRVTLRCSPRSGDLSVYWYQQSLDQGLQFLIQYYNGEERAKGNILERFSAQQFPDLHSELNLSSLELGDSALYFCASSVAHPLSSYNEQFFGPGTRLTVL.

J is TRBJ2-2 and V is TRBV9, with D possibly matching TRBD2 (6 bases). Germline CDR1 SGDLS, CDR2 YYNGEE. V gave up 3 bases and J gave up 2 bases, with 17 bases separating them. This CDR3 contains 17 residues. Here the CDR3 reads CASSAGRGTPNTGELFF. The CDR3 DNA reads TGTGCCAGCAGCGCTGGCCGGGGGACCCCAAACACCGGGGAGCTGTTTTTT.

The genes are TRBV5-6 and TRBJ2-4, with 8 nucleotides matching TRBD1. Germline CDR1 is SGHDT and CDR2 is YYEEEE. Trimming took 4 bases from V and 7 from J; bases not matched to a gene: 7. The CDR3 contains 14 residues. The CDR3: CASSAGTGGNIQYF. As DNA, the CDR3 is TGTGCCAGCAGCGCGGGGACAGGAGGTAACATTCAGTACTTC.

The chain employs TRBV19 and TRBJ2-1, with a possible D match to TRBD2 (7 bases). This CDR3 is 15 amino acids long. Germline V gene sequence: CDR1 LNHDA, CDR2 SQIVND (reference sequence). Trimming shortened V by 4 bases and J by 6 bases, and 16 bases separated the two germline ends. The chain's CDR3 is CASSTPGRGSNEQFF. CDR3 nucleotide sequence: TGTGCCAGTAGTACTCCGGGGAGGGGGTCCAATGAGCAGTTCTTC.

The CDR3 DNA reads TGTGCCAGCAGCTTAGGGGGACTAGCGGGAGTGGCTTACGAGCAGTACTTC. The encoded protein is CASSLGGLAGVAYEQYF. The chain carries TRBV11-1 and TRBJ2-7; 14 bases align to TRBD2. From germline, CDR1 is SGHAT and CDR2 FQDESV (reference sequence). The CDR3 spans 17 residues. V lost 1 base to trimming and J lost 4 bases; unmatched junction nucleotides: 6. The full variable domain, completed using reference TRBV11-1 and TRBJ2-7, is EAEVAQSPRYKITEKSQAVAFWCDPISGHATLYWYRQILGQGPELLVQFQDESVVDDSQLPKDRFSAERLKGVDSTLKIQPAELGDSAMYLCASSLGGLAGVAYEQYFGPGTRLTVT.

The chain couples TRBV5-6 to TRBJ2-7; 9 bases align to TRBD1. The CDR3 spans 15 residues. V shed 2 bases and J 0 bases; nucleotides not matched to a gene: 3. Germline values: CDR1 SGHDT, CDR2 YYEEEE. Here the CDR3 reads CASSFLGQGSYEQYF. The CDR3 coding sequence is TGTGCCAGCAGCTTCTTGGGACAGGGCTCCTACGAGCAGTACTTC.

In its sample, this clone was seen once. The chain uses TRBV4-1 and TRBJ2-5, with a possible D match to TRBD2 (7 bases). The V gene lost 1 base and the J gene lost 2 bases, with 20 bases spanning the gap. Germline V gene data show CDR1 as MGHRA and CDR2 as YSYEKL. The CDR3 runs to 18 residues. CDR3 nucleotide sequence: TGCGCCAGCAGCCAAGGTCCCTTCGGGGGGCAAAAACAAGAGACCCAGTACTTC. Its protein is CASSQGPFGGQKQETQYF.

The chain joins TRBV5-4 to TRBJ1-3; D not resolved. Germline V lookup: CDR1 SGHNT, CDR2 YYREEE (reference sequence). The ends were cut back, 3 bases at V and 4 bases at J, with 14 bases in the middle. This CDR3 has 15 residues. The CDR3 region has the DNA TGTGCCAGCAGCTCGGAGGGCTTCGTCGGAAACACCATATATTTT. Residues: CASSSEGFVGNTIYF.

The chain combines TRBV27 with TRBJ1-1, with D possibly being TRBD1 (5 bases). CDR3 length: 13 amino acids. Germline CDR1 and CDR2: MNHEY and SMNVEV (reference sequence). Trimming left V 3 bases short and J 5 bases short, with 10 bases between. CDR3 sequence: CASSLGRDTEAFF. CDR3 DNA: TGTGCCAGCAGTTTGGGCAGGGATACTGAAGCTTTCTTT.

V gene TRBV30 combines with J gene TRBJ2-3; no clear D gene. Germline V gene data show CDR1 as GTSNPN and CDR2 as SVGIG (reference sequence). This CDR3 has 13 amino acids. With 7 bases removed from V and 6 bases from J, the gap between germline ends came to 17 bases. CDR3 residues: CASEAYTTDTQYF. Here the CDR3 DNA reads TGTGCCTCTGAAGCGTACACCACCGATACGCAGTATTTT.

J is TRBJ1-5 and V is TRBV5-8; a possible D gene is TRBD1 (5 bases). The CDR3 consists of 16 residues. Trimming removed 6 bases from V and 1 base from J, with 17 bases in between. Germline CDR1 and CDR2: SGHTS and YDEGEE. The CDR3 bases are TGTGCCAGCACCCAGGCGGGGCGAGGGAGCAATCAGCCCCAGCATTTT. Translated, it gives CASTQAGRGSNQPQHF.

The V gene is TRBV14, the J gene TRBJ2-5; no clear D gene. Germline V CDR1 and CDR2: SGHDN, FVKESK. CDR3 size: 13 residues. V lost 0 bases, J lost 8 bases, and 10 bases lay in between. CDR3 sequence reads: CASSQERVQTQYF. CDR3 nucleotides: TGTGCCAGCAGCCAAGAACGGGTCCAAACCCAGTACTTC.

The V call is TRBV7-8, the J call TRBJ2-7; the match to TRBD1 covers 9 bases. Germline V gene sequence: CDR1 SGHVS, CDR2 FQNEAQ. The CDR3 sequence is 15 residues long. V shed 1 base and J 2 bases; nucleotides not matched to a gene: 3. As DNA, the CDR3 is TGTGCCAGCAGCTTAGGGACAGGGGACACCTACGAGCAGTACTTC. Translation gives CASSLGTGDTYEQYF.

The chain joins TRBV28 to TRBJ1-2; D ambiguous. From germline, CDR1 is MDHEN and CDR2 SYDVKM. V lost 5 bases and J 8 bases, leaving 21 bases between the germline ends. The CDR3 has 15 amino acids. CDR3 nucleotide sequence: TGTGCCAGCAGTCCCTCAATATCCCTCTATGAGGGCTACACCTTC. This encodes CASSPSISLYEGYTF.

This clone has only one observation. The chain carries TRBV29-1 and TRBJ2-5; 7 positions agree with TRBD1. With the DNA end fitting TRBJ2-7 better, the J assignment may be wrong. The germline V gene encodes CDR1 SQVTM and CDR2 ANQGSEA. This CDR3 has 13 amino acids. The CDR3 bases are TGCAGCGCTGCCGGGGACAGTGACTACGAGCAGTACTTC. It specifies CSAAGDSDYEQYF.

V is TRBV11-3 and J is TRBJ2-5; 10 positions agree with TRBD1. The CDR3 sequence is 17 residues long. Germline CDR1 reads SGHNT; CDR2 reads YENEEA. The V and J ends lost 5 bases and 5 bases, in that order; junction bases with no gene match: 14. Here the CDR3 reads CASSPGFPGTGVETQYF. CDR3 coding DNA: TGTGCCAGCAGCCCTGGATTCCCCGGGACAGGGGTTGAGACCCAGTACTTC.

The gene calls are TRBV6-1 and TRBJ2-1; 8 bases fit TRBD1. V dropped 8 bases and J dropped 5; count of bases not matched to a gene: 11. This CDR3 is built from 15 residues. CDR1 is MNHNS and CDR2 is SASEGT in the germline V gene. The CDR3 nucleotides read TGTGCCAGCCGCCCGGCAGGGGGCGCGAACAATGAGCAGTTCTTC. Translated: CASRPAGGANNEQFF.

The table lists this clone with a few counts. This chain links TRBV19 with TRBJ1-1; tentatively, D is TRBD1 (5 bases). Trimming took off 3 bases at V and 10 bases at J, with 9 bases between the two ends. Germline assignment: CDR1 LNHDA and CDR2 SQIVND (reference sequence). This CDR3 comprises 11 residues. CDR3 in DNA: TGTGCCAGTAGTATGGGGCCGACAGCTTTCTTT. It yields the protein CASSMGPTAFF.

The CDR3 spells CASSLGWGTGEQYF. DNA for the CDR3: TGTGCCAGCAGCTTGGGGTGGGGAACGGGAGAGCAGTACTTC. The chain employs TRBV5-6 and TRBJ2-7, with D possibly being TRBD2 (5 bases). The ends were cut back, 0 bases at V and 7 bases at J, with 14 bases in the middle. From germline, CDR1 is SGHDT and CDR2 YYEEEE. This CDR3 has 14 residues.

This chain uses TRBV30 with TRBJ2-3, with 13 bases identical to TRBD2. This CDR3 region has 15 residues. V dropped 4 bases and J dropped 3; count of bases not matched to a gene: 4. Per the germline V gene, CDR1 is GTSNPN and CDR2 is SVGIG (reference sequence). The CDR3 DNA reads TGTGCCTGGAACCGACTAGCGGGGGGTACAGATACGCAGTATTTT. It codes for CAWNRLAGGTDTQYF.